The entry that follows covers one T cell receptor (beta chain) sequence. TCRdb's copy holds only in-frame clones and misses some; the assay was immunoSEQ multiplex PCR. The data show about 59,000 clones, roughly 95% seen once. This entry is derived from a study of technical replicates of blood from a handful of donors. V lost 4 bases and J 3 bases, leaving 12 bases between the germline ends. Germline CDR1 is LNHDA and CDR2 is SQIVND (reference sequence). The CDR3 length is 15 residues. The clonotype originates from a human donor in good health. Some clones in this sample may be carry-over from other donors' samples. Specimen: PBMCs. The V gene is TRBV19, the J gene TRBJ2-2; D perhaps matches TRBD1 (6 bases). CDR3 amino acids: CASSNPGDHTGELFF. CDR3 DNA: TGTGCCAGTAGTAACCCAGGGGATCACACCGGGGAGCTGTTTTTT.